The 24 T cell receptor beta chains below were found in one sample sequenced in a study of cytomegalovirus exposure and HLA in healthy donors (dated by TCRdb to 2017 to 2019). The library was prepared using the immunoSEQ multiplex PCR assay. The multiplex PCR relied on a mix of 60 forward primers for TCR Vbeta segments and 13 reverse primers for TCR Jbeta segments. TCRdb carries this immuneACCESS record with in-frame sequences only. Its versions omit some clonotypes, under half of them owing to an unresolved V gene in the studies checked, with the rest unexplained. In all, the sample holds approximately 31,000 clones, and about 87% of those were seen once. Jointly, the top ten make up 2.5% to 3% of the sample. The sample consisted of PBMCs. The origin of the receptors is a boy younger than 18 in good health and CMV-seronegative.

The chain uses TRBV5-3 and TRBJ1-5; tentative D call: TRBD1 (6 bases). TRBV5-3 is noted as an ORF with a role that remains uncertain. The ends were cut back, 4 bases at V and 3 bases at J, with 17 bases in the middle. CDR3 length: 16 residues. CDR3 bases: TGTGCCAGAAGCCGACGGGGGGCTCGAGTCAATCAGCCCCAGCATTTT. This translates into CARSRRGARVNQPQHF.

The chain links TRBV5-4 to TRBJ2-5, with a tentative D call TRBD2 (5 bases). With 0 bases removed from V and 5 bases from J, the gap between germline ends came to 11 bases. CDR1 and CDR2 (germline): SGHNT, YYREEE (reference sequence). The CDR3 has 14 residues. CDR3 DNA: TGTGCCAGCAGCTTGGGAGGGCTGGGGGAGACCCAGTACTTC. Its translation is CASSLGGLGETQYF.

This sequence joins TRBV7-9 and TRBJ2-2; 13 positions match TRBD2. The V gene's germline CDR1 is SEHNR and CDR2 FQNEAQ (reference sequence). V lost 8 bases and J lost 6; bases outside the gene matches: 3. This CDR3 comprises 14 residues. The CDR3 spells CASPTSGGAGELFF. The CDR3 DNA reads TGTGCCAGCCCAACTAGCGGGGGGGCCGGGGAGCTGTTTTTT.

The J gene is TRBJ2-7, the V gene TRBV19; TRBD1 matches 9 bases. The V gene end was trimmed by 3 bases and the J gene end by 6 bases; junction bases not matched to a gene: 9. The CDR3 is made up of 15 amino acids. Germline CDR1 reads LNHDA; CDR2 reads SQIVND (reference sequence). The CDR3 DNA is TGTGCCAGTAGTATCGGCGGGACAGGGACACCCGAGCAGTACTTC. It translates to CASSIGGTGTPEQYF.

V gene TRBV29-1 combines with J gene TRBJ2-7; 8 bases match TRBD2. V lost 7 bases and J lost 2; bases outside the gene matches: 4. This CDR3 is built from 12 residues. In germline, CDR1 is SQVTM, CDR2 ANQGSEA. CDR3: CSAGGGAYEQYF. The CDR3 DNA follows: TGCAGCGCCGGGGGGGGCGCCTACGAGCAGTACTTC.

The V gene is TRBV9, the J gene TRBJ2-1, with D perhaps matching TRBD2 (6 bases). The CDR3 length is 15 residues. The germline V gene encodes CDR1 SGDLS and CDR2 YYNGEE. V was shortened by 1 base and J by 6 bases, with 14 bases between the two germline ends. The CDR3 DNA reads TGTGCCAGCAGCGTACGGGGACTGCTGGGCAATGAGCAGTTCTTC. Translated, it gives CASSVRGLLGNEQFF. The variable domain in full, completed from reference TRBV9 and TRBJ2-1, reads DSGVTQTPKHLITATGQRVTLRCSPRSGDLSVYWYQQSLDQGLQFLIQYYNGEERAKGNILERFSAQQFPDLHSELNLSSLELGDSALYFCASSVRGLLGNEQFFGPGTRLTVL.

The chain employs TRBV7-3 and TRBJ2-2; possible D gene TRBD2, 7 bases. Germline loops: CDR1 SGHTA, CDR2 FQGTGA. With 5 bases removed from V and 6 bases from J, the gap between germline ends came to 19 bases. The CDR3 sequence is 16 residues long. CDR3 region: CASSPRAPGGAGELFF. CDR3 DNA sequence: TGTGCCAGCAGCCCGAGGGCCCCGGGGGGCGCCGGGGAGCTGTTTTTT.

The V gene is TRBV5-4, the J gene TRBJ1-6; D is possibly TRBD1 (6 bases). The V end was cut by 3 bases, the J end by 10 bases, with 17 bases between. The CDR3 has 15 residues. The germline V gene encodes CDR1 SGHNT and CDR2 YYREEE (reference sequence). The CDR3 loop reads CASSSLQGKASPLHF. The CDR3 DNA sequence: TGTGCCAGCAGCTCCCTACAGGGAAAGGCGTCACCCCTCCACTTT.

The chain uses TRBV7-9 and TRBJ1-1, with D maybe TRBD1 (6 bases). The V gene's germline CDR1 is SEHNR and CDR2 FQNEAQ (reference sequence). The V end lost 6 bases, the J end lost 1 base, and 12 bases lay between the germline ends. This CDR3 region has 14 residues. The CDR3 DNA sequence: TGTGCCAGCAGGCAGACAGGCAGGAACACTGAAGCTTTCTTT. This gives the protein CASRQTGRNTEAFF.

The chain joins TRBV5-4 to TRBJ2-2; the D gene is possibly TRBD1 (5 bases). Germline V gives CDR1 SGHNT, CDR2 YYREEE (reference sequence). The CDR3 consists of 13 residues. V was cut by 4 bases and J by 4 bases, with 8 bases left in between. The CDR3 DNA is TGTGCCAGCAGCCTGACAGCCACCGGGGAGCTGTTTTTT. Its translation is CASSLTATGELFF. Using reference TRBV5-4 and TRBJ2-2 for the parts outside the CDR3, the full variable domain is ETGVTQSPTHLIKTRGQQVTLRCSSQSGHNTVSWYQQALGQGPQFIFQYYREEENGRGNFPPRFSGLQFPNYSSELNVNALELDDSALYLCASSLTATGELFFGEGSRLTVL.

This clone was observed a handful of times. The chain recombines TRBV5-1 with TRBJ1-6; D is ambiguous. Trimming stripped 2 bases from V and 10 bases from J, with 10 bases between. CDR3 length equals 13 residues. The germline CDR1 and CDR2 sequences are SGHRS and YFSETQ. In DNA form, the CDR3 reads TGCGCCAGCAGCTTAGATACAAAGTCACCCCTCCACTTT. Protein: CASSLDTKSPLHF. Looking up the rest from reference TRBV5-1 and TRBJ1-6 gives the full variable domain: KAGVTQTPRYLIKTRGQQVTLSCSPISGHRSVSWYQQTPGQGLQFLFEYFSETQRNKGNFPGRFSGRQFSNSRSEMNVSTLELGDSALYLCASSLDTKSPLHFGNGTRLTVT.

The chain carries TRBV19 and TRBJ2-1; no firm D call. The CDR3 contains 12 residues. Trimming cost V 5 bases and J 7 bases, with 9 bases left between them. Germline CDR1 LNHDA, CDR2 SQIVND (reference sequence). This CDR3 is CASSFHSNEQFF. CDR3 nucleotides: TGTGCCAGTAGTTTCCACAGTAATGAGCAGTTCTTC.

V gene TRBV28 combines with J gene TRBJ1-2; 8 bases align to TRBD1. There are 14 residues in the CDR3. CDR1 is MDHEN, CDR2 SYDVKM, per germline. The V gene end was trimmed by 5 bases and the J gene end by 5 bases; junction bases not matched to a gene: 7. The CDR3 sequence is CASSPGDRKYGYTF. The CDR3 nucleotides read TGTGCCAGCAGTCCCGGGGACAGGAAATATGGCTACACCTTC.

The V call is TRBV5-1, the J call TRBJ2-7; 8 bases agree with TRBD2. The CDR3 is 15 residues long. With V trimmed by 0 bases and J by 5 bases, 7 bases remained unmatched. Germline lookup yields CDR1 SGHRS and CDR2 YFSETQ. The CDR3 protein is CASSLDVAGLDEQYF. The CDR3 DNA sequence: TGCGCCAGCAGCTTGGACGTAGCGGGGCTCGACGAGCAGTACTTC.

This CDR3 reads CASNRGNTEAFF. The CDR3 DNA is TGTGCCAGTAACAGGGGGAACACTGAAGCTTTCTTT. The chain carries TRBV19 and TRBJ1-1; 7 bases align to TRBD1. Germline V gives CDR1 LNHDA, CDR2 SQIVND (reference sequence). The CDR3 has 12 amino acids. Unmatched junction bases numbered 0, after V lost 7 bases and J lost 1 base.

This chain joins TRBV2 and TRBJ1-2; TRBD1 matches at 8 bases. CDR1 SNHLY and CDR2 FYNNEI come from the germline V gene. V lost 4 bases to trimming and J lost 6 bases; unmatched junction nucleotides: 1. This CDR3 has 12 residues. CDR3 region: CASSVDRDGYTF. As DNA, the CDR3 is TGTGCCAGCAGTGTGGACAGGGATGGCTACACCTTC.

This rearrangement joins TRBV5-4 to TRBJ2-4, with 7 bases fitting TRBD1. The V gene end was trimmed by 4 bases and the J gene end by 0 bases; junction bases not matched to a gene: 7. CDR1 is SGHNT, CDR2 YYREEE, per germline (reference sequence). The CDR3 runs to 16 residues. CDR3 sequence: CASSIDRVGAKNIQYF. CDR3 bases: TGTGCCAGCAGCATCGACAGGGTGGGAGCCAAAAACATTCAGTACTTC. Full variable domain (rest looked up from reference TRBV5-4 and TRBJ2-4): ETGVTQSPTHLIKTRGQQVTLRCSSQSGHNTVSWYQQALGQGPQFIFQYYREEENGRGNFPPRFSGLQFPNYSSELNVNALELDDSALYLCASSIDRVGAKNIQYFGAGTRLSVL.

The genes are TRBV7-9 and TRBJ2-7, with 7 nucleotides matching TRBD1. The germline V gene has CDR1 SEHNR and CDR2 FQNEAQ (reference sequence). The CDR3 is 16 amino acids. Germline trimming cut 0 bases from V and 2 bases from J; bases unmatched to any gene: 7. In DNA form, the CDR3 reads TGTGCCAGCAGCTTAGCTTCGGCAGGGGGAACCTACGAGCAGTACTTC. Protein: CASSLASAGGTYEQYF.

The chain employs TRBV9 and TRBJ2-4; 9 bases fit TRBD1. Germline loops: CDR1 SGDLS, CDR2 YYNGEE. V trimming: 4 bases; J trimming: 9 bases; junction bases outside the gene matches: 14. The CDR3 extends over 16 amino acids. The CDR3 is CASSFSRTGEIGIQYF. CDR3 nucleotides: TGTGCCAGCAGCTTTTCCCGGACAGGGGAGATTGGCATTCAGTACTTC.

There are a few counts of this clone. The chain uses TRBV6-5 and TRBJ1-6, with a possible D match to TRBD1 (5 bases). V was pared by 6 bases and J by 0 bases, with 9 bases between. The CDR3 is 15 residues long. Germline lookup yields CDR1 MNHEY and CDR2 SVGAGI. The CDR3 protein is CASSLQGSYNSPLHF. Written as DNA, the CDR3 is TGTGCCAGCAGCCTCCAGGGCTCCTATAATTCACCCCTCCACTTT.

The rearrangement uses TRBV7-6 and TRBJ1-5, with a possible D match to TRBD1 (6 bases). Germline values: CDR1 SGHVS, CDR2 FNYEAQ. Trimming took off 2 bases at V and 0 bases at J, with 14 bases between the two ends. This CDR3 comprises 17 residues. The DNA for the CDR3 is TGTGCCAGCAGCTTAACGGCCGGGGGGCTTAGCAATCAGCCCCAGCATTTT. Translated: CASSLTAGGLSNQPQHF.

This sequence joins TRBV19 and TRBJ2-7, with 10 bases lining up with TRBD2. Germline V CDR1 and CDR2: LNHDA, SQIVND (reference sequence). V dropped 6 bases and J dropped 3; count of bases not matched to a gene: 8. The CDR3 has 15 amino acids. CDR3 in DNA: TGTGCCAGTAGGAACTTAGCGGGGGGACTCTACGAGCAGTACTTC. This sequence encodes CASRNLAGGLYEQYF.

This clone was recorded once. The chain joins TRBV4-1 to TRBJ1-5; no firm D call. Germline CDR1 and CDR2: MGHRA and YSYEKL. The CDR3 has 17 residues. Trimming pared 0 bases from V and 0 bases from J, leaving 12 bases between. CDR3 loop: CASSQEGRIDSNQPQHF. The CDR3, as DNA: TGCGCCAGCAGCCAAGAAGGCAGGATAGATAGCAATCAGCCCCAGCATTTT.

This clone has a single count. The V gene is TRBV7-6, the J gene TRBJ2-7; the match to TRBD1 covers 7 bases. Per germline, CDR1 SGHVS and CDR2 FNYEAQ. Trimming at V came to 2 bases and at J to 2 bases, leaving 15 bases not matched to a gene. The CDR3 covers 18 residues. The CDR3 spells CASSLNWGFGTETYEQYF. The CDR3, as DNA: TGTGCCAGCAGCTTAAATTGGGGCTTTGGGACAGAGACCTACGAGCAGTACTTC.